Following are 20 T cell receptor beta chains from one sample sequenced in a study of Ad26.COV2.S vaccination and SARS-CoV-2 variants. The treatment: some 19 received Ad26.COV2.S at low or high dose, single or two shots; a few received placebo; per-sample allocation not given. Specimen acquisition occurred on day 63 following the initial vaccine or placebo injection. The method was immunoSEQ multiplex PCR; TCRdb's version includes in-frame clones alone and lacks a portion of them. The sample yields some 250,000 clones, over 75% seen once. Sequencing used peripheral blood, obtained in a trial of Ad26.COV2.S vaccine versus placebo. The receptor source for this set is a person aged 18 to 59 who received the Ad26.COV2.S COVID-19 vaccine or a placebo.

V and J are TRBV6-5 and TRBJ1-1; D not certain. Trimming pared 6 bases from V and 3 bases from J, leaving 8 bases between. Germline assignment: CDR1 MNHEY and CDR2 SVGAGI. The CDR3 length is 12 residues. This CDR3 is CASSGGYTEAFF. In DNA, the CDR3 is TGTGCCAGCAGCGGAGGCTACACTGAAGCTTTCTTT.

The chain links TRBV5-1 to TRBJ2-1, with 7 nucleotides matching TRBD2. This CDR3 is built from 12 residues. With V trimmed by 5 bases and J by 6 bases, 2 bases remained unmatched. Germline CDR1 SGHRS, CDR2 YFSETQ. CDR3 in DNA: TGCGCCAGCAGTACTAGCGCCAATGAGCAGTTCTTC. It is translated as CASSTSANEQFF.

This chain uses TRBV18 with TRBJ1-2, with 8 positions matching TRBD1. The CDR3 is 18 residues long. Per germline, CDR1 KGHSH and CDR2 LQKENI. J lost 0 bases, V lost 4 bases, and 13 bases had no gene match. The CDR3 DNA is TGTGCCAGCTCACTTCTACAGGGGGGGACAGGAGCTAACTATGGCTACACCTTC. Amino acids: CASSLLQGGTGANYGYTF.

The V and J genes are TRBV18 and TRBJ2-4; no firm D call. This CDR3 spans 15 amino acids. Germline assignment: CDR1 KGHSH and CDR2 LQKENI. Trimming pared 2 bases from V and 5 bases from J, leaving 13 bases between. The CDR3 protein is CASSPFISGQNIQYF. The CDR3 DNA reads as TGTGCCAGCTCACCATTTATCTCTGGGCAAAACATTCAGTACTTC.

The J gene is TRBJ2-1, the V gene TRBV4-1; D gene ambiguous. Trimming took 1 base from V and 6 from J, leaving 16 bases between them. This CDR3 contains 16 residues. Germline V CDR1 and CDR2: MGHRA, YSYEKL. In DNA, the CDR3 is TGCGCCAGCAGCCAAGGTCCTCTTAGGCGGTCCAATGAGCAGTTCTTC. Amino acid sequence: CASSQGPLRRSNEQFF.

This clone was picked up one time. The rearrangement joins TRBV11-3 to TRBJ2-1; D possibly corresponds to TRBD2 (5 bases). This CDR3 region has 14 residues. Deletions cut 10 bases from V and 3 bases from J, with 16 bases between. Germline lookup yields CDR1 SGHNT and CDR2 YENEEA. DNA for the CDR3: TGTGCCACCTCCCCTGGACGGGACTACAATGAGCAGTTCTTC. Its protein product is CATSPGRDYNEQFF.

V usage is TRBV15 and J usage is TRBJ2-5; D possibly matches TRBD1 or TRBD2 (5 bases each). The CDR3 contains 15 residues. Germline V gene lookup returns CDR1 LNHNV and CDR2 YYDKDF (reference sequence). V was clipped by 0 bases and J by 4 bases, with 12 bases between them. CDR3: CATSRDHGGSETQYF. DNA of the CDR3: TGTGCCACCAGCAGAGATCATGGGGGATCAGAGACCCAGTACTTC.

This chain uses TRBV6-2 or TRBV6-3 with TRBJ2-7; 10 bases agree with TRBD2. Germline V gene lookup returns CDR1 MNHEY and CDR2 SVGEGT. V shed 5 bases, J shed 3 bases, and the junction held 10 bases outside the gene matches. The CDR3 is 16 residues long. The CDR3 nucleotides are TGTGCCAGCAGTCCGACCCCTAGCGGGAGTATCTACGAGCAGTACTTC. The encoded protein is CASSPTPSGSIYEQYF.

In this sample, this clone turned up a few times. The DNA for the CDR3 is TGTGCCAGCTCACCACCGGGTCACAGTCAGCCCCAGCATTTT. Protein: CASSPPGHSQPQHF. V usage is TRBV18 and J usage is TRBJ1-5; D is uncertain. Trimming took off 0 bases at V and 6 bases at J, with 9 bases between the two ends. The germline gives CDR1 KGHSH, CDR2 LQKENI. The CDR3 consists of 14 residues.

This sequence joins TRBV29-1 and TRBJ2-7; D tentatively reads TRBD1 or TRBD2 (6 bases each). There are 11 residues in the CDR3. The germline gives CDR1 SQVTM, CDR2 ANQGSEA. Trimming removed 4 bases at V and 5 bases at J, with 9 bases between. CDR3 protein: CSVARGDEQYF. DNA for the CDR3: TGCAGCGTTGCGAGGGGGGACGAGCAGTACTTC.

The chain joins TRBV19 to TRBJ2-2; D is uncertain. The CDR3 covers 13 residues. Germline V CDR1 and CDR2: LNHDA, SQIVND (reference sequence). Trimming removed 7 bases at V and 6 bases at J, with 12 bases between. The CDR3 DNA is TGTGCCAGTACACCCTTTATCTCCGGGGAGCTGTTTTTT. It is translated as CASTPFISGELFF.

This chain joins TRBV5-1 and TRBJ1-3; D call uncertain. Trimming cost V 3 bases and J 0 bases, with 10 bases left between them. The germline V gene encodes CDR1 SGHRS and CDR2 YFSETQ. The CDR3 extends over 15 amino acids. The DNA of the CDR3 is TGCGCCAGCAGCTCTCAGTTCTCCTCTGGAAACACCATATATTTT. Residues: CASSSQFSSGNTIYF.

This clone was seen once. V gene TRBV7-9 combines with J gene TRBJ2-3; no reliable D call. Germline assignment: CDR1 SEHNR and CDR2 FQNEAQ (reference sequence). With 2 bases removed from V and 6 bases from J, the gap between germline ends came to 24 bases. The CDR3 contains 18 residues. Here the CDR3 reads CASSLKAPTPDVWDTQYF. The CDR3 coding sequence is TGTGCCAGCAGCTTAAAGGCCCCGACTCCGGACGTGTGGGATACGCAGTATTTT.

The gene calls are TRBV28 and TRBJ1-6; perhaps TRBD1 as D (5 bases). This CDR3 is 15 amino acids long. The ends were cut back, 4 bases at V and 7 bases at J, with 14 bases in the middle. Germline V gene data show CDR1 as MDHEN and CDR2 as SYDVKM. The DNA of the CDR3 is TGTGCCAGCAGTTCCCCCGGGACGGCCAATTCACCCCTCCACTTT. This gives the protein CASSSPGTANSPLHF.

The V gene is TRBV6-2 or TRBV6-3, the J gene TRBJ2-3, with 8 bases fitting TRBD1. The junction had 13 bases not matched to a gene; V was cut back by 5 bases and J by 6 bases. The germline CDR1 and CDR2 sequences are MNHEY and SVGEGT. The CDR3 loop spans 16 amino acids. The DNA of the CDR3 is TGTGCCAGCAGTCCGACAGGGGATGGGGGAGTTGATACGCAGTATTTT. Protein product: CASSPTGDGGVDTQYF.

V usage is TRBV2 and J usage is TRBJ2-5; 10 bases fit TRBD2. Trimming took 6 bases from V and 0 from J; bases not matched to a gene: 10. The CDR3 extends over 17 amino acids. CDR1 is SNHLY, CDR2 FYNNEI, per germline. The CDR3 region is CASSGPGAGGYQETQYF. For the CDR3, the DNA is TGTGCCAGCAGCGGGCCAGGAGCGGGAGGGTACCAAGAGACCCAGTACTTC.

A remark on this clone: This sample includes further DNA sequences coding for the same CDR3. The genes are TRBV27 and TRBJ1-1, with no clear D. V lost 3 bases, J lost 1 base, and 6 bases lay in between. CDR3 size: 13 residues. Germline assignment: CDR1 MNHEY and CDR2 SMNVEV (reference sequence). CDR3 region: CASSLWGNTEAFF. The CDR3 DNA follows: TGTGCCAGCAGTTTGTGGGGGAACACTGAAGCTTTCTTT.

The J gene is TRBJ2-7, the V gene TRBV27, with D possibly matching TRBD1 (6 bases). CDR3 size: 13 residues. Germline V CDR1 and CDR2: MNHEY, SMNVEV (reference sequence). Trimming took off 5 bases at V and 3 bases at J, with 11 bases between the two ends. In nucleotides, the CDR3 is TGTGCCAGCAGTCGAGGACAGCTCTACGAGCAGTACTTC. It specifies CASSRGQLYEQYF.

The V and J genes are TRBV9 and TRBJ1-6; D is unclear. The CDR3 covers 14 residues. V was cut by 5 bases and J by 9 bases, with 15 bases left in between. The germline V gene encodes CDR1 SGDLS and CDR2 YYNGEE. The CDR3 region has the DNA TGTGCCAGCAGGCCGGACCCCGATACTTCACCCCTCCACTTT. Translated: CASRPDPDTSPLHF.

This chain's CDR3 is CASTVRGGSGETQYF. CDR3 coding DNA: TGTGCCAGCACCGTTCGAGGGGGGAGTGGGGAGACCCAGTACTTC. V and J are TRBV6-5 and TRBJ2-5, with D possibly being TRBD1 or TRBD2 (6 bases each). CDR1 and CDR2 from the germline V gene are MNHEY and SVGAGI. The CDR3 runs to 15 residues. V was clipped by 7 bases and J by 5 bases, with 20 bases between them.